These 3 T cell receptor beta chains were all obtained from the same sample, sequenced in a study of blood T cell repertoires in COVID-19. Sequencing used immunoSEQ multiplex PCR; TCRdb keeps in-frame clones, though not all of them. The sample has 360,000 or so clones, approximately 90% seen once; the top ten hold around 3.9%. The sample comprised peripheral blood. Receptors originate from a woman in her fifties or sixties with COVID-19, enrolled during active disease.

CDR3 sequence reads: CASSWTGFLNEQFF. DNA for the CDR3: TGTGCCAGCAGCTGGACAGGCTTTTTGAATGAGCAGTTCTTC. The chain joins TRBV7-9 to TRBJ2-1, with 7 bases that match TRBD1. CDR3 length: 14 amino acids. V trimming: 4 bases; J trimming: 7 bases; junction bases outside the gene matches: 7. The V gene's germline CDR1 is SEHNR and CDR2 FQNEAQ (reference sequence).

V is TRBV27 and J is TRBJ2-3, with TRBD1 as a possible D gene (6 bases). This CDR3 has 16 residues. Trimming removed 0 bases at V and 6 bases at J, with 16 bases between. CDR1 is MNHEY, CDR2 SMNVEV, per germline (reference sequence). CDR3 DNA: TGTGCCAGCAGTTTATCGATGCACAGGGTGTCGGATACGCAGTATTTT. Translated: CASSLSMHRVSDTQYF.

This chain joins TRBV5-5 and TRBJ2-3; 10 bases line up with TRBD2. The germline gives CDR1 SGHKS, CDR2 YYEKEE (reference sequence). The CDR3 extends over 16 amino acids. V was pared by 0 bases and J by 4 bases, with 5 bases of the junction left unmatched. The CDR3 spells CASSLGGAGGADTQYF. CDR3 sequence (DNA): TGTGCCAGCAGCTTGGGAGGAGCGGGGGGGGCAGATACGCAGTATTTT.